The clone carrying this TCR beta chain was seen once. This sample was included in a study of shared clonotypes between healthy human individuals. The CDR3 totals 14 residues. Germline V gene data show CDR1 as SGDLS and CDR2 as YYNGEE. The V end was cut by 3 bases, the J end by 6 bases, with 15 bases between. Original processing notes: With immunoSEQ giving junction-only sequences and no quality scores, filtering differed. Measured with immunoSEQ multiplex PCR; TCRdb has only the in-frame clones, and not every one. Clone size and V and J calls were adopted from that table, with D and trimming inferred from the DNA. Here the sample spans about 2.3 million clones, approximately 95% being singletons.

The origin of this receptor is a man aged 18 to 30 in good health. Some clones in this sample may be carry-over from other donors' samples. The genes are TRBV9 and TRBJ2-5, with D possibly being TRBD1 (5 bases). The source material was naive CD4+ T cells from PBMCs. This sample's subset: CD45RA+ positively selected. The CDR3: CASSAHPGLKTQYF. In nucleotides, the CDR3 is TGTGCCAGCAGCGCCCACCCAGGGTTAAAGACCCAGTACTTC.